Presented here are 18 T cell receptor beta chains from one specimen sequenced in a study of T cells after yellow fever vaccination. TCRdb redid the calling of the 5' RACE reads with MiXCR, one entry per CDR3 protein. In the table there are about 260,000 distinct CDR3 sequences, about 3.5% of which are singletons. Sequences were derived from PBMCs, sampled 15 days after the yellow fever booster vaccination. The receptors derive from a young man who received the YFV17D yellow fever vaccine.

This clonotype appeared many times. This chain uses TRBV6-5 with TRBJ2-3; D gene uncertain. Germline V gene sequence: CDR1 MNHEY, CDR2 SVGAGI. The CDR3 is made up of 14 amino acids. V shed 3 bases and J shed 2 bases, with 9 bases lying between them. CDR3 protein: CASSYSQTTDTQYF. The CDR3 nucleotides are TGTGCCAGCAGTTATTCCCAGACCACAGATACGCAGTATTTT.

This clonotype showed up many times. DNA of the CDR3: TGTGCCAGCAGTGAGAGGGAAAACATTCAGTACTTC. As protein: CASSERENIQYF. This chain links TRBV28 with TRBJ2-4; TRBD2 is a possible D gene (5 bases). Per germline, CDR1 MDHEN and CDR2 SYDVKM. The CDR3 sequence is 12 residues long. The V gene lost 5 bases and the J gene lost 5 bases, with 7 bases spanning the gap.

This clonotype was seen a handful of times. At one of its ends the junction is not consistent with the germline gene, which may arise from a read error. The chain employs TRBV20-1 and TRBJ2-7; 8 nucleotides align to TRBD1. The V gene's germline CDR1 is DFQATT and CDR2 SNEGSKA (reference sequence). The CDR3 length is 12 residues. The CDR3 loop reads CSAASDRGRAHF. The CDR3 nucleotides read TGCAGTGCTGCCTCCGACAGGGGCCGTGCTCACTTC.

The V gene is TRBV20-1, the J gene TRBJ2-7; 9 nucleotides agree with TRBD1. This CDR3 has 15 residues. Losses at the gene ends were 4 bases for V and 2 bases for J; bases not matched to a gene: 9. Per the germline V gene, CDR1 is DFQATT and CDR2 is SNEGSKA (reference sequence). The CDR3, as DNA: TGCAGTGCTAAGGGGGGACAGGGAGGTACCTACGAGCAGTACTTC. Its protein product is CSAKGGQGGTYEQYF.

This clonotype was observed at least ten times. This CDR3 is CASSLATTGRNTGELFF. DNA of the CDR3: TGCGCCAGCAGCTTGGCCACGACAGGGAGAAACACCGGGGAGCTGTTTTTT. The chain employs TRBV5-1 and TRBJ2-2; 7 positions agree with TRBD1. The V gene end was trimmed by 0 bases and the J gene end by 2 bases; junction bases not matched to a gene: 7. Per the germline V gene, CDR1 is SGHRS and CDR2 is YFSETQ. The CDR3 length is 17 residues.

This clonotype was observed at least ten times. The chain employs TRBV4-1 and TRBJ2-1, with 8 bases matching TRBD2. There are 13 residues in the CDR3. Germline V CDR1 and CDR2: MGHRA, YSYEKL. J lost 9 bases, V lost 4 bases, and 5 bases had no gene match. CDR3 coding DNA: TGCGCCAGCAGCCCAAATGCGGGAGGTGAGCAGTTCTTC. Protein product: CASSPNAGGEQFF.

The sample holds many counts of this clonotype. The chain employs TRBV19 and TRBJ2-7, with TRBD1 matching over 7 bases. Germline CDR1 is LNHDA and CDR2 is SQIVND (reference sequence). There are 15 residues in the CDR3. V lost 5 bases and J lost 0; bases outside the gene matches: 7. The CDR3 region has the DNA TGTGCCAGTAGTGCCCCGGGACAGAGCTCCTACGAGCAGTACTTC. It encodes CASSAPGQSSYEQYF. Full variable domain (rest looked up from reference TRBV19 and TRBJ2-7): DGGITQSPKYLFRKEGQNVTLSCEQNLNHDAMYWYRQDPGQGLRLIYYSQIVNDFQKGDIAEGYSVSREKKESFPLTVTSAQKNPTAFYLCASSAPGQSSYEQYFGPGTRLTVT.

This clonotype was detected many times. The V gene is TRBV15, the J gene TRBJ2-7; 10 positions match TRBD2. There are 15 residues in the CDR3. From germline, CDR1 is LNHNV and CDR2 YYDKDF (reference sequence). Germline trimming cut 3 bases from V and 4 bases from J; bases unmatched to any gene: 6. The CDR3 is CATSRTLAGRYEQYF. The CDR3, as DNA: TGTGCCACCAGCAGGACACTAGCGGGGCGGTACGAGCAGTACTTC.

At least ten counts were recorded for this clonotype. The CDR3 spells CASSFSGARDTQYF. The DNA for the CDR3 is TGTGCCAGCAGCTTTAGCGGGGCCAGAGATACGCAGTATTTT. This chain joins TRBV7-3 and TRBJ2-3; TRBD2 agrees at 8 bases. Trimming at V came to 3 bases and at J to 5 bases, leaving 4 bases not matched to a gene. Germline assignment: CDR1 SGHTA and CDR2 FQGTGA. The CDR3 consists of 14 residues.

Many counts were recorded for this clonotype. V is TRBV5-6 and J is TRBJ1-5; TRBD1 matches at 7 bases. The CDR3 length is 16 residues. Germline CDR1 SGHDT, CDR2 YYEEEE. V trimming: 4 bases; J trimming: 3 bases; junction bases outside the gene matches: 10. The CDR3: CASSRGTASSNQPQHF. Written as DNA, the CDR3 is TGTGCCAGCAGCCGAGGGACAGCCTCTTCCAATCAGCCCCAGCATTTT.

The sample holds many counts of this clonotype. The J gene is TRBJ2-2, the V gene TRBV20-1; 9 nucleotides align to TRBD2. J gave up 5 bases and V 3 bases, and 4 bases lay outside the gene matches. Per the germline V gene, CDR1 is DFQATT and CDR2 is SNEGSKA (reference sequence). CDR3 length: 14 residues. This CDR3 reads CSARGSGGTGELFF. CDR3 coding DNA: TGCAGTGCTAGGGGTAGCGGGGGAACCGGGGAGCTGTTTTTT.

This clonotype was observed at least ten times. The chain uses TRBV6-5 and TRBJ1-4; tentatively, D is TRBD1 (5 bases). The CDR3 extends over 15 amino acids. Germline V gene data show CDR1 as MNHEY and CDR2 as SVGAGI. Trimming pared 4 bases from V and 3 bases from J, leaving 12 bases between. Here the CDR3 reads CASSSLGDSNEKLFF. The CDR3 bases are TGTGCCAGCAGTTCACTGGGGGACTCTAATGAAAAACTGTTTTTT.

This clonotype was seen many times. Here the CDR3 reads CATSRQGTYNEQFF. The CDR3 DNA sequence: TGTGCCACCAGCAGACAGGGTACCTACAATGAGCAGTTCTTC. The chain is built from TRBV15 and TRBJ2-1; TRBD1 is a possible D gene (5 bases). V dropped 2 bases and J dropped 2 bases, with 7 bases sitting between them. Per germline, CDR1 LNHNV and CDR2 YYDKDF (reference sequence). The CDR3 has 14 amino acids.

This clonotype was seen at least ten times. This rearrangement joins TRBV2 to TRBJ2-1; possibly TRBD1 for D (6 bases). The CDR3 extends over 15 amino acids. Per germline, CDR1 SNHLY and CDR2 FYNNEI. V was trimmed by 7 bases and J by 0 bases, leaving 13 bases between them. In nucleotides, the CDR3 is TGTGCCAGCACCGATCAGGGGCACTCCTACAATGAGCAGTTCTTC. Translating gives CASTDQGHSYNEQFF.

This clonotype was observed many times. The CDR3 nucleotides read TGCGCCAGCGTACCGGGACTAGCGACGACAGATACGCAGTATTTT. It is translated as CASVPGLATTDTQYF. The chain is built from TRBV5-1 and TRBJ2-3, with 10 bases that match TRBD2. Germline V CDR1 and CDR2: SGHRS, YFSETQ. Losses at the gene ends were 7 bases for V and 3 bases for J; bases not matched to a gene: 8. The length of the CDR3 is 15 residues.

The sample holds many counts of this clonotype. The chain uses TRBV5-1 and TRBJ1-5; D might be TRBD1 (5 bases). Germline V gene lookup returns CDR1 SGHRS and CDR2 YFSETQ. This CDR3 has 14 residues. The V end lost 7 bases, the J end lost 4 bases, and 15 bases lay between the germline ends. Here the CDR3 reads CASSSDTGNQPQHF. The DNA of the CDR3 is TGCGCCAGCTCCTCGGACACGGGGAATCAGCCCCAGCATTTT.

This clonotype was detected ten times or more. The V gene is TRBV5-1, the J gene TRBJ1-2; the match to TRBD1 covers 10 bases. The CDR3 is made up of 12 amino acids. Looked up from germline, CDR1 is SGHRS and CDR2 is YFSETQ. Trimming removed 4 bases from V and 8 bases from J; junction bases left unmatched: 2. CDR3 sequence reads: CASSGQGDGYTF. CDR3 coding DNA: TGCGCCAGCAGCGGACAGGGGGACGGCTACACCTTC.

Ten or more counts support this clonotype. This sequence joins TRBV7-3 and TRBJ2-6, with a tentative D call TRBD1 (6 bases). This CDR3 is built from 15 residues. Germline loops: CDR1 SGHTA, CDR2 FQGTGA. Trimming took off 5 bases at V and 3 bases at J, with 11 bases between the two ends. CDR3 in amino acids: CASSAQGYGANVLTF. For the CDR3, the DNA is TGTGCCAGCAGCGCACAGGGTTATGGGGCCAACGTCCTGACTTTC.